Presented here are 21 T cell receptor beta chains from one specimen sequenced in a study of blood T cell repertoires in COVID-19. Repertoires were generated with immunoSEQ multiplex PCR, while TCRdb's copy carries only in-frame clones and drops some. This table holds tens of thousands of clones, about 87% found once. Sequences were obtained from peripheral blood. The receptor set was obtained from a human donor with active COVID-19. The donor label of this sample is uncertain.

The DNA of the CDR3 is TGTGCCAGCAGCGTTCAGGGGGCCGATAATTCACCCCTCCACTTT. Translated, it gives CASSVQGADNSPLHF. The chain couples TRBV7-3 to TRBJ1-6; 8 bases line up with TRBD1. V lost 5 bases, J lost 5 bases, and 5 bases stayed unmatched. The germline V gene has CDR1 SGHTA and CDR2 FQGTGA. The CDR3 contains 15 residues.

The V and J genes are TRBV6-5 and TRBJ2-7; D uncertain. V lost 0 bases and J 3 bases, leaving 9 bases between the germline ends. Per germline, CDR1 MNHEY and CDR2 SVGAGI. The CDR3 sequence is 14 residues long. CDR3 in DNA: TGTGCCAGCAGTTACTCTATCCAGTTCTACGAGCAGTACTTC. Residues: CASSYSIQFYEQYF.

The chain carries TRBV20-1 and TRBJ1-6; D is ambiguous. The CDR3 is made up of 14 amino acids. Germline lookup yields CDR1 DFQATT and CDR2 SNEGSKA (reference sequence). V lost 3 bases and J 7 bases, leaving 13 bases between the germline ends. The CDR3: CSASIAGPNSPLHF. The CDR3 coding sequence is TGCAGTGCTAGTATCGCAGGCCCGAATTCACCCCTCCACTTT.

The CDR3 protein is CASSYIGGEQYF. The CDR3, as DNA: TGTGCCAGCAGTTACATTGGCGGCGAGCAGTACTTC. This chain connects TRBV6-2 or TRBV6-3 to TRBJ2-7; D unresolved. The CDR3 has 12 residues. V was pared by 2 bases and J by 6 bases, with 8 bases between. Germline V CDR1 and CDR2: MNHEY, SVGEGT.

CDR3 bases: TGTGCCAGCGGGAGTCAGAACACTGAAGCTTTCTTT. This codes for CASGSQNTEAFF. The V gene is TRBV28, the J gene TRBJ1-1; D is ambiguous. Germline V CDR1 and CDR2: MDHEN, SYDVKM. This CDR3 is built from 12 residues. V lost 8 bases, J lost 1 base, and 8 bases lay in between.

The chain uses TRBV19 and TRBJ2-5; D perhaps matches TRBD2 (6 bases). The CDR3 contains 13 residues. Germline V gives CDR1 LNHDA, CDR2 SQIVND (reference sequence). The germline V and J ends were trimmed by 6 bases and 2 bases, with 10 bases remaining between them. The CDR3 DNA reads TGTGCCAGTAGCTGGAGGGATCAAGAGACCCAGTACTTC. This codes for CASSWRDQETQYF.

This clone was picked up a small number of times. This chain uses TRBV7-3 with TRBJ1-1; no firm D call. The CDR3 sequence is 13 residues long. The V gene's germline CDR1 is SGHTA and CDR2 FQGTGA. Trimming left V 6 bases short and J 6 bases short, with 14 bases between. The CDR3 reads CASSPQPGAEAFF. The CDR3 bases are TGTGCCAGCAGTCCCCAGCCCGGGGCTGAAGCTTTCTTT.

The chain recombines TRBV5-6 with TRBJ2-5, with D uncertain. V gave up 5 bases and J gave up 4 bases, with 15 bases separating them. The CDR3 covers 14 residues. Germline V gene lookup returns CDR1 SGHDT and CDR2 YYEEEE. CDR3 amino acids: CASSVYSTRETQYF. The CDR3 DNA reads as TGTGCCAGCAGTGTTTACTCCACCCGAGAGACCCAGTACTTC.

This chain links TRBV14 with TRBJ1-6; tentative D call: TRBD1 (5 bases). Trimming stripped 4 bases from V and 8 bases from J, with 21 bases between. This CDR3 contains 17 residues. Germline CDR1 and CDR2: SGHDN and FVKESK. CDR3 in DNA: TGTGCCAGCAGCCCAATGACCCGGGGGTTTGGTTATTCACCCCTCCACTTT. It is translated as CASSPMTRGFGYSPLHF.

J is TRBJ2-7 and V is TRBV5-5, with TRBD2 as a possible D gene (6 bases). Trimming shortened V by 0 bases and J by 6 bases, and 13 bases separated the two germline ends. CDR1 SGHKS and CDR2 YYEKEE come from the germline V gene (reference sequence). CDR3 size: 14 residues. CDR3 residues: CASSLGQVGGEQYF. CDR3 coding DNA: TGTGCCAGCAGCTTGGGCCAGGTGGGGGGCGAGCAGTACTTC.

The chain combines TRBV2 with TRBJ1-1; 9 nucleotides align to TRBD1. Per germline, CDR1 SNHLY and CDR2 FYNNEI. Trimming took 7 bases from V and 2 from J; bases not matched to a gene: 2. This CDR3 is 13 amino acids long. The CDR3 sequence: CASTGQGNTEAFF. The CDR3 coding sequence is TGTGCCAGCACGGGACAGGGAAACACTGAAGCTTTCTTT.

This sequence joins TRBV21-1 and TRBJ1-5. TRBV21-1 is classified as a pseudogene. The CDR3 is 13 amino acids. The CDR3 DNA follows: TGTGCCAGCAGCAAATCCCGGGGGCAGCCCCAGCATTTT. Protein sequence: CASSKSRGQPQHF.

The chain employs TRBV7-9 and TRBJ2-7; D possibly corresponds to TRBD1 (5 bases). CDR3 length: 14 amino acids. The germline V gene encodes CDR1 SEHNR and CDR2 FQNEAQ (reference sequence). Trimming left V 5 bases short and J 3 bases short, with 14 bases between. The CDR3 sequence is CASSPADSHYEQYF. The CDR3 DNA reads TGTGCCAGCAGCCCTGCCGACAGCCACTACGAGCAGTACTTC.

V and J are TRBV9 and TRBJ1-1, with D perhaps TRBD1 (6 bases). The CDR3 runs to 15 residues. The ends were cut back, 3 bases at V and 5 bases at J, with 17 bases in the middle. Germline CDR1 is SGDLS and CDR2 is YYNGEE. The CDR3 is CASSASDSGGTEAFF. DNA for the CDR3: TGTGCCAGCAGCGCTTCGGACAGCGGTGGGACTGAAGCTTTCTTT.

The chain employs TRBV11-2 and TRBJ2-7, with D possibly being TRBD1 (6 bases). CDR1 and CDR2 (germline): SGHAT, FQNNGV. This CDR3 has 16 residues. The V and J ends lost 5 bases and 0 bases respectively, with 17 bases between them. CDR3 amino acids: CASSPTQGPSSYEQYF. In DNA form, the CDR3 reads TGTGCCAGCAGCCCAACCCAGGGGCCCAGCTCCTACGAGCAGTACTTC.

This clone was detected only once. V gene TRBV12-3 or TRBV12-4 combines with J gene TRBJ1-1, with a tentative D call TRBD1 (5 bases). The V end lost 6 bases, the J end lost 10 bases, and 18 bases lay between the germline ends. The CDR3 length is 13 residues. The CDR3 DNA reads TGTGCCAGCAGCGATCTTCAGACAGCTGCAGCTTTCTTT. Translated, it gives CASSDLQTAAAFF.

Written as DNA, the CDR3 is TGTGCCAGCAGTTCCAGACAGGGGGGCATTGAGCAGTTCTTC. Translation: CASSSRQGGIEQFF. The chain couples TRBV11-3 to TRBJ2-1; 9 nucleotides match TRBD1. CDR3 size: 14 residues. CDR1 SGHNT and CDR2 YENEEA come from the germline V gene. Losses at the gene ends were 6 bases for V and 9 bases for J; bases not matched to a gene: 9.

This clone was observed a single time. The chain has TRBV19 and TRBJ1-5; 8 positions agree with TRBD1. V gave up 5 bases and J gave up 7 bases; unmatched junction bases: 13. The CDR3 spans 16 residues. Germline CDR1 is LNHDA and CDR2 is SQIVND (reference sequence). CDR3 protein: CASSYTGQGRSQPQHF. DNA for the CDR3: TGTGCCAGTAGTTACACCGGACAGGGCCGAAGCCAGCCCCAGCATTTT.

The chain carries TRBV3-1 (or the pseudogene TRBV3-2) and TRBJ1-1; D unclear. V was clipped by 1 base and J by 6 bases, with 9 bases between them. Per the germline V gene, CDR1 is LGHDT and CDR2 is YNNKEL (reference sequence). The CDR3 loop spans 13 amino acids. Written as DNA, the CDR3 is TGTGCCAGCAGCCAAGGGAGAGTGCCTGAAGCTTTCTTT. Its translation: CASSQGRVPEAFF.

The chain recombines TRBV10-3 with TRBJ1-4; possibly TRBD1 for D (5 bases). CDR1 is ENHRY, CDR2 SYGVKD, per germline. The CDR3 has 14 amino acids. Between the trimmed V and J ends, which lost 4 bases and 4 bases, there was a span of 10 bases. For the CDR3, the DNA is TGTGCCATCAGTGCCGGCAGGGATAATGAAAAACTGTTTTTT. This encodes CAISAGRDNEKLFF.

The rearrangement links TRBV5-6 to TRBJ2-3, with D tentatively TRBD2 (6 bases). The CDR3 has 13 amino acids. Trimming shortened V by 4 bases and J by 9 bases, and 15 bases separated the two germline ends. Germline lookup yields CDR1 SGHDT and CDR2 YYEEEE. The CDR3 DNA is TGTGCCAGCAGCCCCCCCTCTAGCGAAACGCAGTATTTT. Protein product: CASSPPSSETQYF.